These 16 T cell receptor beta chains were sequenced from one sample in a study of technical replicates of blood from a few donors. The data were produced by immunoSEQ multiplex PCR, yet TCRdb's version contains in-frame clones alone and is incomplete. The sample has fewer than 100,000 clones; approximately 96% are singletons. The specimen sequenced was T cells isolated from PBMCs. The receptors were gathered from a human donor in good health.

This chain uses TRBV2 with TRBJ1-5; D might be TRBD1 (5 bases). The CDR3 has 15 residues. The germline CDR1 and CDR2 sequences are SNHLY and FYNNEI. Trimming shortened V by 7 bases and J by 6 bases, and 19 bases separated the two germline ends. The CDR3 coding sequence is TGTGCCAGCAAATTTGGGCAGGGATTCACTCAGCCCCAGCATTTT. Protein product: CASKFGQGFTQPQHF.

J is TRBJ2-1 and V is TRBV9, with 7 bases lining up with TRBD2. V gave up 0 bases and J gave up 7 bases; unmatched junction bases: 7. Per the germline V gene, CDR1 is SGDLS and CDR2 is YYNGEE. CDR3 length: 15 residues. The CDR3 nucleotides read TGTGCCAGCAGCGTAGCTACGGCGGGAGTTAATGAGCAGTTCTTC. Its protein is CASSVATAGVNEQFF.

This chain links TRBV7-9 with TRBJ1-1; the D gene is possibly TRBD1 (6 bases). Germline V gene sequence: CDR1 SEHNR, CDR2 FQNEAQ (reference sequence). V was clipped by 5 bases and J by 7 bases, with 20 bases between them. This CDR3 is built from 15 residues. Here the CDR3 DNA reads TGTGCCAGCAGCCCTTTGGACAGAAGAGAGGGTGAAGCTTTCTTT. It translates to CASSPLDRREGEAFF.

This clone was observed a single time. This chain connects TRBV6-1 to TRBJ1-1; tentative D call: TRBD1 (6 bases). V dropped 1 base and J dropped 5 bases, with 14 bases sitting between them. The CDR3 sequence is 15 residues long. Germline V gene data show CDR1 as MNHNS and CDR2 as SASEGT. CDR3 in amino acids: CASSEVGGLSTEAFF. The CDR3 DNA is TGTGCCAGCAGTGAAGTAGGGGGATTAAGTACTGAAGCTTTCTTT.

This clone has just one count. This chain connects TRBV5-8 to TRBJ1-1, with D unclear. The CDR3 totals 14 residues. CDR1 and CDR2 (germline): SGHTS, YDEGEE. V lost 2 bases and J lost 2, with 10 bases in between. The CDR3, as DNA: TGTGCCAGCAGCTTTGGAGGACCCAACACTGAAGCTTTCTTT. Its translation: CASSFGGPNTEAFF.

This chain links TRBV6-1 with TRBJ1-2; 7 nucleotides match TRBD1. Trimming at V came to 3 bases and at J to 5 bases, leaving 12 bases not matched to a gene. Germline V gene sequence: CDR1 MNHNS, CDR2 SASEGT. There are 16 residues in the CDR3. The CDR3 spells CASSEGVGGLGYGYTF. The CDR3 DNA follows: TGTGCCAGCAGTGAGGGTGTAGGGGGCTTAGGGTATGGCTACACCTTC.

The rearrangement links TRBV30 to TRBJ1-5, with D perhaps matching TRBD1 (6 bases). V was shortened by 5 bases and J by 4 bases, with 21 bases between the two germline ends. Germline V CDR1 and CDR2: GTSNPN, SVGIG (reference sequence). CDR3 size: 16 residues. The CDR3 region is CAWSRDKVLSNQPQHF. The CDR3 DNA reads as TGTGCCTGGTCCCGGGACAAGGTACTTAGTAATCAGCCCCAGCATTTT.

This chain connects TRBV13 to TRBJ2-3; TRBD2 matches at 7 bases. J gave up 2 bases and V 5 bases, and 16 bases lay outside the gene matches. The germline gives CDR1 PRHDT, CDR2 FYEKMQ (reference sequence). This CDR3 has 18 residues. The CDR3 region is CASSNRDYEVLITDTQYF. CDR3 nucleotide sequence: TGTGCCAGCAGCAATCGGGACTACGAGGTCCTAATCACAGATACGCAGTATTTT.

The rearrangement uses TRBV7-6 and TRBJ1-1; 11 nucleotides align to TRBD1. This CDR3 spans 16 amino acids. Losses at the gene ends were 3 bases for V and 1 base for J; bases not matched to a gene: 4. CDR1 is SGHVS and CDR2 is FNYEAQ in the germline V gene. For the CDR3, the DNA is TGTGCCAGCAGCTTTCAGGGGACAGGGGGGAACACTGAAGCTTTCTTT. Translating it yields CASSFQGTGGNTEAFF.

The chain recombines TRBV5-1 with TRBJ2-5, with 8 nucleotides matching TRBD1. Germline values: CDR1 SGHRS, CDR2 YFSETQ. V shed 4 bases and J 4 bases; nucleotides not matched to a gene: 6. The CDR3 runs to 14 residues. The CDR3 DNA follows: TGCGCCAGCAGCCCAGGACAGGGAGGAGAGACCCAGTACTTC. Translating it yields CASSPGQGGETQYF.

The CDR3 bases are TGTGCCAGCAGCGGGACTAGCGTCACAGATACGCAGTATTTT. Its translation is CASSGTSVTDTQYF. The V and J genes are TRBV9 and TRBJ2-3; 9 bases align to TRBD2. This CDR3 is 14 amino acids long. The ends lost 3 bases at V and 2 bases at J; junction bases unmatched: 1. CDR1 SGDLS and CDR2 YYNGEE come from the germline V gene.

In its sample, this clone was seen a few times. V usage is TRBV6-6 and J usage is TRBJ1-2; 8 bases are shared with TRBD1. Trimming took 6 bases from V and 4 from J; bases not matched to a gene: 4. Per germline, CDR1 MNHNY and CDR2 SVGAGI (reference sequence). The length of the CDR3 is 13 residues. CDR3 bases: TGTGCCAGCAGCGATGACAGGGGCTATGGCTACACCTTC. Its translation is CASSDDRGYGYTF.

This sequence joins TRBV23-1 and TRBJ2-4; possible D gene TRBD2, 6 bases. TRBV23-1 is filed as an ORF, its function uncertain. The CDR3 consists of 17 residues. Trimming shortened V by 6 bases and J by 0 bases, and 18 bases separated the two germline ends. CDR3 DNA: TGCGCCAGCAGCCCGGTCGCGCGGGACTTAGCCAAAAACATTCAGTACTTC. As protein: CASSPVARDLAKNIQYF.

This chain links TRBV5-1 with TRBJ2-3, with D maybe TRBD2 (7 bases). The length of the CDR3 is 16 residues. Trimming cost V 8 bases and J 3 bases, with 22 bases left between them. Germline lookup yields CDR1 SGHRS and CDR2 YFSETQ. CDR3 sequence reads: CARELGGAFETDTQYF. The CDR3 coding sequence is TGCGCCAGAGAGTTGGGGGGGGCGTTTGAAACAGATACGCAGTATTTT.

The CDR3 coding sequence is TGCGCCAGCAGTGAGCACGGGGGGGTATACAATGAGCAGTTCTTC. Its translation: CASSEHGGVYNEQFF. This chain uses TRBV10-2 with TRBJ2-1; 8 bases are shared with TRBD2. The CDR3 covers 15 residues. Germline V lookup: CDR1 WSHSY, CDR2 SAAADI. After removal of 2 bases from V and 4 bases from J, the junction contained 4 bases not matched to a gene.

J is TRBJ1-2 and V is TRBV11-2, with a weak D call TRBD1 (6 bases). The CDR3 runs 13 residues. V was pared by 7 bases and J by 6 bases, with 15 bases between. The germline gives CDR1 SGHAT, CDR2 FQNNGV. The CDR3 is CASTLTGFDGYTF. The DNA of the CDR3 is TGTGCCAGCACCCTGACAGGTTTTGATGGCTACACCTTC.